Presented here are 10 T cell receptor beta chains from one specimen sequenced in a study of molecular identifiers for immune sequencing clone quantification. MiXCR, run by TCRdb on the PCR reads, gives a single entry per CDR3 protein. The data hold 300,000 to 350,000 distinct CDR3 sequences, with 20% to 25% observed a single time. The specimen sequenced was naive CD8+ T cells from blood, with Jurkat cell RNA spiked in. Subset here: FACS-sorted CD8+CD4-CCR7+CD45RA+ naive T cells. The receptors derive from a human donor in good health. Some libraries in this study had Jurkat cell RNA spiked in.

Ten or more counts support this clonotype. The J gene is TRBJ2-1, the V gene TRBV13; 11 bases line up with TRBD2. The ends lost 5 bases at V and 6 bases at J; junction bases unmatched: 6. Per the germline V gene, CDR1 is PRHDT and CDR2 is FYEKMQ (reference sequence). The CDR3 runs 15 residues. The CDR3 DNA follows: TGTGCCAGCAGCAAGGGACTAGCGGCAATCAATGAGCAGTTCTTC. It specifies CASSKGLAAINEQFF.

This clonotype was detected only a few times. In DNA form, the CDR3 reads TGTGCCAGCGCCCCGTCGGCGGGTTACGAGCAGTACTTC. This gives the protein CASAPSAGYEQYF. The V gene is TRBV27, the J gene TRBJ2-7; D perhaps matches TRBD2 (5 bases). Germline-derived CDR1 and CDR2 are MNHEY and SMNVEV (reference sequence). V dropped 8 bases and J dropped 4 bases, with 15 bases sitting between them. The CDR3 loop spans 13 amino acids.

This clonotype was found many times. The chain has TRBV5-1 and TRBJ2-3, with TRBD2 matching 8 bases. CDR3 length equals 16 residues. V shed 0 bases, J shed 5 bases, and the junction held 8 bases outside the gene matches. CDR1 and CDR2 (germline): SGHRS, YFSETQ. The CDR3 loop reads CASSLAPSGGLDTQYF. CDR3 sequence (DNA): TGCGCCAGCAGCTTGGCCCCAAGCGGGGGATTAGATACGCAGTATTTT.

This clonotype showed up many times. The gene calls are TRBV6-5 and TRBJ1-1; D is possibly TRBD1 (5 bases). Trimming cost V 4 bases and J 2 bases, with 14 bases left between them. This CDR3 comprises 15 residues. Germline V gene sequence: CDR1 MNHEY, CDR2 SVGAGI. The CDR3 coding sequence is TGTGCCAGCAGTTTAGACAGACCAGAAAACACTGAAGCTTTCTTT. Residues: CASSLDRPENTEAFF.

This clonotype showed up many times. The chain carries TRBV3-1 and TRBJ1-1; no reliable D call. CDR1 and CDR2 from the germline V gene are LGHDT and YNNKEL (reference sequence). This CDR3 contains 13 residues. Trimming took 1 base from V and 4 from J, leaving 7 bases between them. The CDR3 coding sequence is TGTGCCAGCAGCCAAGTTAGCGGCACTGAAGCTTTCTTT. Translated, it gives CASSQVSGTEAFF.

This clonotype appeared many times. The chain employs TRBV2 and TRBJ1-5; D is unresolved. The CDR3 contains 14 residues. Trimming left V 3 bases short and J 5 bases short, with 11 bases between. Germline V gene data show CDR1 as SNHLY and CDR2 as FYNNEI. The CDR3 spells CASSEGFGDQPQHF. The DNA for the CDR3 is TGTGCCAGCAGTGAGGGATTCGGGGATCAGCCCCAGCATTTT.

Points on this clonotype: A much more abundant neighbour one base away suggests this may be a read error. The CDR3 sequence is CASSLLIKNEQFF. The CDR3 bases are TGTGCCAGCAGTTTATTGATTAAAAATGAGCAGTTCTTC. The V and J genes are TRBV12-3 or TRBV12-4 and TRBJ2-1; D not resolved. V gave up 2 bases and J gave up 7 bases, with 9 bases separating them. The CDR3 has 13 residues.

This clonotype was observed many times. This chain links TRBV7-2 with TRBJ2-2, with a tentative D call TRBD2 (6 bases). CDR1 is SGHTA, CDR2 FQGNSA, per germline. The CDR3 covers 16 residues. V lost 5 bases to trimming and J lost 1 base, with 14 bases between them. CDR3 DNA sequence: TGTGCCAGCAGCCGCGCCGTGCGGGAGAACACCGGGGAGCTGTTTTTT. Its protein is CASSRAVRENTGELFF.

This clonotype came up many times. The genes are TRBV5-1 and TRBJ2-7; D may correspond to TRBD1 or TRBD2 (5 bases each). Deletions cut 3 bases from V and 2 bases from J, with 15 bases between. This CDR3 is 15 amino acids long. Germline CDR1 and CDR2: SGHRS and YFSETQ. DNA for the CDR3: TGCGCCAGCAGCTCTGTTCCCGGGACGGCCTACGAGCAGTACTTC. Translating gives CASSSVPGTAYEQYF.

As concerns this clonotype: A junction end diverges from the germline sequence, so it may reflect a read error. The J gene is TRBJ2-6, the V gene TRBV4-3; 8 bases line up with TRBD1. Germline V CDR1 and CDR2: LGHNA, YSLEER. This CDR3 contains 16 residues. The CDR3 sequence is CASNQDAGTGAVVLTF. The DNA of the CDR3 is TGCGCCAGCAACCAAGATGCGGGGACAGGCGCCGTCGTCCTGACTTTC.